These 30 T cell receptor beta chains were all obtained from the same sample, sequenced in a study of T cell repertoires and HLA-DP antigens. This table comes from immunoSEQ multiplex PCR, and its TCRdb copy is limited to in-frame clones, with some not included. This sample carries over 100,000 clones, roughly 92% of them seen once, and the ten largest clones take about 0.27%. Their specific antigens are unknown. The sample taken for sequencing was CD4+ T cells from PBMCs. The receptors derive from a young woman in good health and CMV-seronegative.

The J gene is TRBJ2-7, the V gene TRBV11-2; possibly TRBD1 for D (6 bases). CDR3 length equals 14 residues. Germline V gene data show CDR1 as SGHAT and CDR2 as FQNNGV. The germline V and J ends were trimmed by 0 bases and 4 bases, with 10 bases remaining between them. This CDR3 is CASSLDLGGYEQYV. The DNA of the CDR3 is TGTGCCAGCAGCTTAGATCTAGGGGGATACGAGCAGTACGTC.

The rearrangement uses TRBV4-1 and TRBJ2-7; TRBD2 aligns across 7 bases. The junction had 4 bases not matched to a gene; V was cut back by 6 bases and J by 2 bases. Germline CDR1 MGHRA, CDR2 YSYEKL. The CDR3 is made up of 13 amino acids. The DNA of the CDR3 is TGCGCCAGCAGGGGGACTAAAACCTACGAGCAGTACTTC. As protein: CASRGTKTYEQYF.

V usage is TRBV28 and J usage is TRBJ1-2; 7 nucleotides match TRBD1. The CDR3 length is 14 residues. Germline values: CDR1 MDHEN, CDR2 SYDVKM. Losses at the gene ends were 6 bases for V and 4 bases for J; bases not matched to a gene: 8. The CDR3 nucleotides read TGTGCCAGCAGCCTAACAGGGGCACTCTATGGCTACACCTTC. Residues: CASSLTGALYGYTF.

This chain uses TRBV28 with TRBJ2-7; 9 bases line up with TRBD1. This CDR3 contains 16 residues. Germline CDR1 reads MDHEN; CDR2 reads SYDVKM. Germline trimming cut 4 bases from V and 0 bases from J; bases unmatched to any gene: 7. Here the CDR3 reads CASSSSGQGHSYEQYF. The DNA for the CDR3 is TGTGCCAGCAGTTCCTCGGGACAGGGACACTCCTACGAGCAGTACTTC.

The V and J genes are TRBV7-2 and TRBJ1-5, with D unresolved. This CDR3 spans 15 amino acids. Trimming removed 6 bases at V and 1 base at J, with 13 bases between. CDR1 is SGHTA, CDR2 FQGNSA, per germline. The CDR3 protein is CASSSDGMSNQPQHF. The CDR3 nucleotides read TGTGCCAGCAGTTCAGACGGAATGAGCAATCAGCCCCAGCATTTT.

This rearrangement joins TRBV28 to TRBJ1-4; TRBD1 matches 7 bases. After removal of 2 bases from V and 7 bases from J, the junction contained 16 bases not matched to a gene. Germline V gene sequence: CDR1 MDHEN, CDR2 SYDVKM. This CDR3 comprises 18 residues. CDR3 coding DNA: TGTGCCAGCAGTTTAAGGGGCTGGGCAGGGGGTAGGGGTGAAAAACTGTTTTTT. Translated, it gives CASSLRGWAGGRGEKLFF. The variable domain in full, completed from reference TRBV28 and TRBJ1-4, reads DVKVTQSSRYLVKRTGEKVFLECVQDMDHENMFWYRQDPGLGLRLIYFSYDVKMKEKGDIPEGYSVSREKKERFSLILESASTNQTSMYLCASSLRGWAGGRGEKLFFGSGTQLSVL.

J is TRBJ1-2 and V is TRBV27; 9 bases agree with TRBD1. Germline trimming cut 5 bases from V and 2 bases from J; bases unmatched to any gene: 15. The CDR3 loop spans 18 amino acids. Germline V CDR1 and CDR2: MNHEY, SMNVEV (reference sequence). In nucleotides, the CDR3 is TGTGCCAGCAGTCCGTATGGGGGCGGGACAGGGACCAACTATGGCTACACCTTC. Its translation: CASSPYGGGTGTNYGYTF.

The V and J genes are TRBV12-5 and TRBJ2-2; D is undetermined. Trimming removed 0 bases from V and 1 base from J, with 12 bases in between. Germline lookup yields CDR1 LGHNT and CDR2 FRNRAP. This CDR3 has 17 residues. CDR3 DNA sequence: TGTGCTAGTGGTTTGGTACTCGCGACAAAGAACACCGGGGAGCTGTTTTTT. The encoded protein is CASGLVLATKNTGELFF. Combining the CDR3 with reference TRBV12-5 and TRBJ2-2 gives the whole variable domain DARVTQTPRHKVTEMGQEVTMRCQPILGHNTVFWYRQTMMQGLELLAYFRNRAPLDDSGMPKDRFSAEMPDATLATLKIQPSEPRDSAVYFCASGLVLATKNTGELFFGEGSRLTVL.

This rearrangement joins TRBV18 to TRBJ2-7; D perhaps matches TRBD1 (6 bases). This CDR3 is 12 amino acids long. Trimming pared 1 base from V and 13 bases from J, leaving 14 bases between. The germline V gene encodes CDR1 KGHSH and CDR2 LQKENI. The CDR3 protein is CASSPLGDRLYV. DNA for the CDR3: TGTGCCAGCTCACCACTGGGAGACAGGTTATACGTC.

V is TRBV7-8 and J is TRBJ2-7; no clear D. From germline, CDR1 is SGHVS and CDR2 FQNEAQ. Trimming removed 1 base at V and 5 bases at J, with 6 bases between. The CDR3 is made up of 12 amino acids. The CDR3 loop reads CASSLVWNEQYF. The DNA of the CDR3 is TGTGCCAGCAGCTTAGTTTGGAACGAGCAGTACTTC.

The V call is TRBV15, the J call TRBJ1-3; no definite D call. V shed 1 base and J shed 5 bases, with 18 bases lying between them. Germline V gene sequence: CDR1 LNHNV, CDR2 YYDKDF (reference sequence). This CDR3 has 17 residues. CDR3 in DNA: TGTGCCACCAGCAGAGTATCGTCGGGCAGCATGAGAAACACCATATATTTT. Translating gives CATSRVSSGSMRNTIYF.

This chain uses TRBV30 with TRBJ2-6; no definite D call. This CDR3 is built from 23 residues. Germline V gene data show CDR1 as GTSNPN and CDR2 as SVGIG (reference sequence). The V end was cut by 0 bases, the J end by 0 bases, with 30 bases between. The CDR3 coding sequence is TGTGCCTGGAGTGTAAGCTCTCCTCTTCAGCTCGTCTACACAGACTCTGGGGCCAACGTCCTGACTTTC. The encoded protein is CAWSVSSPLQLVYTDSGANVLTF.

The chain recombines TRBV28 with TRBJ2-3; 7 bases agree with TRBD2. The CDR3 runs to 15 residues. Per germline, CDR1 MDHEN and CDR2 SYDVKM. Trimming removed 3 bases from V and 0 bases from J; junction bases left unmatched: 3. The chain's CDR3 is CASSLGGTSTDTQYF. Written as DNA, the CDR3 is TGTGCCAGCAGTTTGGGGGGGACCAGCACAGATACGCAGTATTTT.

V is TRBV7-2 and J is TRBJ1-1; D is uncertain. Per germline, CDR1 SGHTA and CDR2 FQGNSA. V dropped 4 bases and J dropped 1 base, with 16 bases sitting between them. This CDR3 is 16 amino acids long. The CDR3 loop is CASSYQASARNTEAFF. The CDR3 bases are TGTGCCAGCAGCTATCAGGCCAGCGCCCGGAACACTGAAGCTTTCTTT.

This rearrangement joins TRBV5-6 to TRBJ2-7, with 14 bases matching TRBD2. CDR1 and CDR2 from the germline V gene are SGHDT and YYEEEE. The V segment lost 3 bases and the J segment 6 bases; nucleotides outside the gene matches: 11. This CDR3 has 17 amino acids. CDR3 DNA: TGTGCCAGCAGCTCCCGACTAGCGGGGGGGCCGATAGTCGAGCAGTACGTC. Translated, it gives CASSSRLAGGPIVEQYV.

The V call is TRBV9, the J call TRBJ2-1; 10 nucleotides align to TRBD2. Looked up from germline, CDR1 is SGDLS and CDR2 is YYNGEE. After removal of 2 bases from V and 6 bases from J, the junction contained 5 bases not matched to a gene. The CDR3 spans 15 residues. The CDR3 bases are TGTGCCAGCAGCGTCGGGACTAGCGCGACCAATGAGCAGTTCTTC. This translates into CASSVGTSATNEQFF.

V is TRBV20-1 and J is TRBJ1-3; D remains ambiguous. The V end lost 3 bases, the J end lost 7 bases, and 7 bases lay between the germline ends. This CDR3 has 11 residues. The germline V gene has CDR1 DFQATT and CDR2 SNEGSKA (reference sequence). The CDR3 is CSASGGNTIYF. The CDR3 DNA sequence: TGCAGTGCTAGTGGAGGCAACACCATATATTTT.

The J gene is TRBJ2-7, the V gene TRBV14; no reliable D call. With 1 base removed from V and 0 bases from J, the gap between germline ends came to 13 bases. Germline V CDR1 and CDR2: SGHDN, FVKESK. The CDR3 has 16 residues. CDR3 loop: CASSQGSARPSYEQYF. The CDR3 bases are TGTGCCAGCAGCCAAGGATCCGCGCGACCCTCCTACGAGCAGTACTTC.

The gene calls are TRBV30 and TRBJ2-1; D could derive from TRBD1 or TRBD2 (5 bases each). The germline V gene encodes CDR1 GTSNPN and CDR2 SVGIG (reference sequence). The V and J ends lost 2 bases and 0 bases respectively, with 11 bases between them. The CDR3 consists of 15 residues. The DNA of the CDR3 is TGTGCCTGGAGTCCGGGACGCCGCTCCTACAATGAGCAGTTCTTC. This gives the protein CAWSPGRRSYNEQFF.

Of note for this clone: The sample has other DNA sequences that encode this CDR3 too. V is TRBV5-6 and J is TRBJ1-2; the D gene is possibly TRBD1 (5 bases). The CDR3 runs to 14 residues. The germline V gene encodes CDR1 SGHDT and CDR2 YYEEEE. V lost 2 bases to trimming and J lost 0 bases, with 8 bases between them. The chain's CDR3 is CASSFDRTNYGYTF. For the CDR3, the DNA is TGTGCCAGCAGCTTCGACAGAACTAACTATGGCTACACCTTC.

The rearrangement links TRBV18 to TRBJ2-1, with D unresolved. The CDR3 is 14 amino acids. The V end was cut by 3 bases, the J end by 7 bases, with 13 bases between. Germline-derived CDR1 and CDR2 are KGHSH and LQKENI. This CDR3 is CASSPRHNRNEQFF. As DNA, the CDR3 is TGTGCCAGCTCACCGCGACATAATCGTAATGAGCAGTTCTTC. The variable domain in full, completed from reference TRBV18 and TRBJ2-1, reads NAGVMQNPRHLVRRRGQEARLRCSPMKGHSHVYWYRQLPEEGLKFMVYLQKENIIDESGMPKERFSAEFPKEGPSILRIQQVVRGDSAAYFCASSPRHNRNEQFFGPGTRLTVL.

V is TRBV11-2 and J is TRBJ2-3; D ambiguous. Germline values: CDR1 SGHAT, CDR2 FQNNGV. This CDR3 spans 12 amino acids. Trimming removed 5 bases at V and 4 bases at J, with 7 bases between. As DNA, the CDR3 is TGTGCCAGCAGCCCTACCTCAGATACGCAGTATTTT. The encoded protein is CASSPTSDTQYF.

The chain carries TRBV7-9 and TRBJ2-7, with 10 bases aligning to TRBD1. CDR1 is SEHNR, CDR2 FQNEAQ, per germline (reference sequence). Unmatched junction bases numbered 8, after V lost 7 bases and J lost 2 bases. The CDR3 totals 15 residues. CDR3 bases: TGTGCCAGCACCACTGCCGGGACAGGGGCCTACGAGCAGTACTTC. As protein: CASTTAGTGAYEQYF.

Concerning this clone: Since a much larger clone is just one base distant, this may be a read error. The rearrangement joins TRBV5-8 to TRBJ1-1; D remains ambiguous. The V gene lost 2 bases and the J gene lost 0 bases, with 5 bases spanning the gap. This CDR3 is built from 13 residues. Germline V gives CDR1 SGHTS, CDR2 YDEGEE. Here the CDR3 DNA reads TGTGCCAGCAGCTTTCACATGAACACTGAAGCTTTCTTT. It codes for CASSFHMNTEAFF. The whole variable domain, filled in from reference TRBV5-8 and TRBJ1-1, reads EAGVTQSPTHLIKTRGQQATLRCSPISGHTSVYWYQQALGLGLQFLLWYDEGEERNRGNFPPRFSGRQFPNYSSELNVNALELEDSALYLCASSFHMNTEAFFGQGTRLTVV.

This chain connects TRBV2 to TRBJ1-4, with TRBD1 matching over 9 bases. The CDR3 covers 14 residues. Per the germline V gene, CDR1 is SNHLY and CDR2 is FYNNEI. J gave up 4 bases and V 6 bases, and 3 bases lay outside the gene matches. The CDR3 loop reads CASSGTGFNEKLFF. The CDR3 coding sequence is TGTGCCAGCAGCGGGACAGGGTTTAATGAAAAACTGTTTTTT.

The gene calls are TRBV10-3 and TRBJ1-3, with D uncertain. Germline-derived CDR1 and CDR2 are ENHRY and SYGVKD. The V gene lost 0 bases and the J gene lost 0 bases, with 12 bases spanning the gap. The CDR3 has 17 amino acids. Here the CDR3 DNA reads TGTGCCATCAGTGAGTCGACTACGACTAGCTCTGGAAACACCATATATTTT. This gives the protein CAISESTTTSSGNTIYF.

The chain is built from TRBV7-3 and TRBJ2-1; TRBD2 agrees at 12 bases. Losses at the gene ends were 2 bases for V and 8 bases for J; bases not matched to a gene: 25. This CDR3 has 22 amino acids. From germline, CDR1 is SGHTA and CDR2 FQGTGA. The CDR3 coding sequence is TGTGCCAGCAGCTTATGGGCCCCACGGACCCTAGCGGGGGGGCCTAGGAGGGATGAGCAGTTCTTC. Translation: CASSLWAPRTLAGGPRRDEQFF.

The chain employs TRBV18 and TRBJ1-1; D gene uncertain. CDR3 length: 13 amino acids. V was trimmed by 6 bases and J by 5 bases, leaving 13 bases between them. Germline assignment: CDR1 KGHSH and CDR2 LQKENI. The chain's CDR3 is CASSPGVRTEAFF. The DNA of the CDR3 is TGTGCCAGCTCGCCCGGGGTTAGGACTGAAGCTTTCTTT. Full variable domain (remainder filled in from reference TRBV18 and TRBJ1-1): NAGVMQNPRHLVRRRGQEARLRCSPMKGHSHVYWYRQLPEEGLKFMVYLQKENIIDESGMPKERFSAEFPKEGPSILRIQQVVRGDSAAYFCASSPGVRTEAFFGQGTRLTVV.

The chain employs TRBV2 and TRBJ1-3, with TRBD1 identical over 11 bases. Per the germline V gene, CDR1 is SNHLY and CDR2 is FYNNEI. The ends lost 6 bases at V and 0 bases at J; junction bases unmatched: 7. CDR3 length: 17 amino acids. CDR3 DNA: TGTGCCAGCAGAACCGGACAGGGGGCGAGCTCTGGAAACACCATATATTTT. Its translation: CASRTGQGASSGNTIYF.

The V gene is TRBV5-1, the J gene TRBJ2-3; the D call may be TRBD1 or TRBD2 (7 bases each). This CDR3 is built from 14 residues. In germline, CDR1 is SGHRS, CDR2 YFSETQ. V was clipped by 4 bases and J by 5 bases, with 14 bases between them. Written as DNA, the CDR3 is TGCGCCAGCAGCGCACAGGGGAGGGGAGATACGCAGTATTTT. It yields the protein CASSAQGRGDTQYF.